The 20 T cell receptor beta chains listed next were all sequenced from one sample in a study of T cell responses to AZD1222 COVID-19 vaccine. Some clones are missing from TCRdb's copy, which holds only in-frame ones; the method was immunoSEQ multiplex PCR. The sample has some 180,000 clones; under 95% are singletons. Source: peripheral blood, taken 28 days after the second AZD1222 dose. Source of these receptors: an adult who received the AZD1222 COVID-19 vaccine.

The chain is built from TRBV28 and TRBJ2-5; no definite D call. V lost 1 base, J lost 7 bases, and 10 bases lay in between. The CDR3 spans 13 residues. Germline assignment: CDR1 MDHEN and CDR2 SYDVKM. In nucleotides, the CDR3 is TGTGCCAGCAGTTTATTGGGATTTACGACCCAGTACTTC. The encoded protein is CASSLLGFTTQYF.

The V and J genes are TRBV20-1 and TRBJ2-5; tentatively, D is TRBD1 (6 bases). The CDR3 extends over 11 amino acids. The germline V gene encodes CDR1 DFQATT and CDR2 SNEGSKA (reference sequence). Trimming removed 4 bases at V and 4 bases at J, with 7 bases between. The CDR3 loop reads CSAKQGETQYF. Written as DNA, the CDR3 is TGCAGTGCTAAACAGGGAGAGACCCAGTACTTC.

A note on this clone: Because the CDR3's place on the DNA is in doubt, the DNA is left out and the CDR3 is given as listed by TCRdb. The chain couples TRBV7-9 to TRBJ1-2. CDR1 is SEHNR, CDR2 FQNEAQ, per germline (reference sequence). A total of 11 residues make up the CDR3, ends included. CDR3 sequence: CASSWGLGSTF.

This clone showed up just once. In the same sample, other DNA sequences code for this CDR3. This rearrangement joins TRBV18 to TRBJ1-1; perhaps TRBD1 as D (6 bases). Germline V gene lookup returns CDR1 KGHSH and CDR2 LQKENI. This CDR3 comprises 13 residues. The V gene lost 5 bases and the J gene lost 2 bases, with 9 bases spanning the gap. The DNA for the CDR3 is TGTGCCAGCTCAACGGACAGAAACACTGAAGCTTTCTTT. Translated, it gives CASSTDRNTEAFF.

The chain employs TRBV7-8 and TRBJ2-1; 7 bases fit TRBD2. Germline V gene lookup returns CDR1 SGHVS and CDR2 FQNEAQ. J gave up 5 bases and V 0 bases, and 7 bases lay outside the gene matches. CDR3 size: 16 residues. The CDR3 loop is CASSLALRELNNEQFF. CDR3 nucleotides: TGTGCCAGCAGCTTAGCATTGCGGGAGTTAAACAATGAGCAGTTCTTC.

The V gene is TRBV7-3, the J gene TRBJ2-2; TRBD1 aligns across 10 bases. This CDR3 is built from 15 residues. In germline, CDR1 is SGHTA, CDR2 FQGTGA. The V and J ends lost 4 bases and 6 bases, in that order; junction bases with no gene match: 5. CDR3 region: CASSSGQGMAGELFF. The CDR3 DNA reads as TGTGCCAGCAGCTCGGGACAGGGGATGGCCGGGGAGCTGTTTTTT.

The CDR3 bases are TGTGCCAGCAGCTTAGATCTAGCGGGCGATGCAGATACGCAGTATTTT. The encoded protein is CASSLDLAGDADTQYF. V and J are TRBV7-9 and TRBJ2-3; 8 positions agree with TRBD2. J gave up 4 bases and V 1 base, and 7 bases lay outside the gene matches. This CDR3 spans 16 amino acids. The germline V gene encodes CDR1 SEHNR and CDR2 FQNEAQ (reference sequence).

The chain combines TRBV7-6 with TRBJ2-1, with 8 nucleotides matching TRBD2. This CDR3 is 15 amino acids long. CDR1 SGHVS and CDR2 FNYEAQ come from the germline V gene. J lost 6 bases, V lost 0 bases, and 4 bases had no gene match. The CDR3 DNA is TGTGCCAGCAGCTTAGCGAGCGGGGGTGGCAATGAGCAGTTCTTC. Encoded protein: CASSLASGGGNEQFF. Variable domain in full (rest from reference TRBV7-6 and TRBJ2-1): GAGVSQSPRYKVTKRGQDVALRCDPISGHVSLYWYRQALGQGPEFLTYFNYEAQQDKSGLPNDRFSAERPEGSISTLTIQRTEQRDSAMYRCASSLASGGGNEQFFGPGTRLTVL.

The gene calls are TRBV11-3 and TRBJ2-1, with D possibly TRBD2 on 5 matching bases. Germline CDR1 SGHNT, CDR2 YENEEA. V lost 3 bases, J lost 10 bases, and 10 bases lay in between. The length of the CDR3 is 12 residues. The CDR3 region is CASSFTSHEQFF. The CDR3 DNA reads TGTGCCAGCAGCTTCACTAGTCACGAGCAGTTCTTC.

This chain connects TRBV7-8 to TRBJ1-3; no clear D. The CDR3 contains 16 residues. V was shortened by 2 bases and J by 8 bases, with 19 bases between the two germline ends. Germline loops: CDR1 SGHVS, CDR2 FQNEAQ. The CDR3 protein is CASSLRSGNGGDTIYF. CDR3 in DNA: TGTGCCAGCAGCTTAAGGTCGGGTAACGGCGGGGACACCATATATTTT.

This clone occurred once. The V gene is TRBV7-8, the J gene TRBJ2-1; 8 bases agree with TRBD2. The junction had 2 bases not matched to a gene; V was cut back by 4 bases and J by 0 bases. This CDR3 comprises 15 residues. In germline, CDR1 is SGHVS, CDR2 FQNEAQ. In nucleotides, the CDR3 is TGTGCCAGCAGCTCGGGACTAGACTCCTACAATGAGCAGTTCTTC. Translating gives CASSSGLDSYNEQFF.

The J gene is TRBJ2-4, the V gene TRBV7-9; the match to TRBD2 covers 9 bases. The CDR3 has 15 amino acids. CDR1 is SEHNR, CDR2 FQNEAQ, per germline (reference sequence). Unmatched junction bases numbered 5, after V lost 3 bases and J lost 5 bases. The CDR3 reads CASSLRGRVENIQYF. CDR3 coding DNA: TGTGCCAGCAGCTTGCGCGGGAGGGTGGAAAACATTCAGTACTTC.

Only a few counts were recorded for this clone. The chain employs TRBV7-9 and TRBJ2-5; the D gene is possibly TRBD1 (5 bases). CDR1 SEHNR and CDR2 FQNEAQ come from the germline V gene (reference sequence). This CDR3 contains 15 residues. Deletions cut 4 bases from V and 5 bases from J, with 17 bases between. The CDR3 protein is CASSSGTGLGETQYF. CDR3 DNA: TGTGCCAGCAGCTCCGGAACAGGTCTCGGGGAGACCCAGTACTTC.

V usage is TRBV18 and J usage is TRBJ1-4; D remains unclear. This CDR3 is 13 amino acids long. Trimming took off 4 bases at V and 3 bases at J, with 6 bases between the two ends. Germline V lookup: CDR1 KGHSH, CDR2 LQKENI. CDR3 nucleotide sequence: TGTGCCAGCTCACGGACCGCTAATGAAAAACTGTTTTTT. It encodes CASSRTANEKLFF.

This clone was counted a few times. The chain uses TRBV3-1 (or the pseudogene TRBV3-2) and TRBJ1-2; 7 positions match TRBD1. J gave up 4 bases and V 5 bases, and 7 bases lay outside the gene matches. Germline CDR1 reads LGHDT; CDR2 reads YNNKEL (reference sequence). This CDR3 has 14 residues. The chain's CDR3 is CASSDGDSTYGYTF. In nucleotides, the CDR3 is TGTGCCAGCAGCGATGGGGACAGCACCTATGGCTACACCTTC.

The chain joins TRBV28 to TRBJ1-5; D gene uncertain. Germline CDR1 is MDHEN and CDR2 is SYDVKM. CDR3 size: 15 residues. Trimming left V 2 bases short and J 0 bases short, with 8 bases between. The DNA for the CDR3 is TGTGCCAGCAGTTTACGGCAGTATAGCAATCAGCCCCAGCATTTT. Amino acids: CASSLRQYSNQPQHF.

The J gene is TRBJ1-2, the V gene TRBV11-3, with D possibly matching TRBD1 (6 bases). The CDR3 consists of 13 residues. Germline V gene sequence: CDR1 SGHNT, CDR2 YENEEA. V was trimmed by 2 bases and J by 7 bases, leaving 11 bases between them. The CDR3 nucleotides read TGTGCCAGCAGCTTATACAGGGTGCGTGGCTACACCTTC. This sequence encodes CASSLYRVRGYTF.

This chain links TRBV10-3 with TRBJ1-1; no reliable D call. The germline V gene has CDR1 ENHRY and CDR2 SYGVKD. The CDR3 consists of 12 residues. V shed 0 bases and J shed 10 bases, with 9 bases lying between them. The chain's CDR3 is CAISESGSSAFF. DNA for the CDR3: TGTGCCATCAGTGAGTCGGGTTCTTCAGCTTTCTTT.

This clone occurred once. This chain connects TRBV7-9 to TRBJ1-5; D unresolved. The CDR3 length is 13 residues. Germline assignment: CDR1 SEHNR and CDR2 FQNEAQ (reference sequence). V lost 2 bases to trimming and J lost 3 bases, with 5 bases between them. The CDR3 loop reads CASSLTFNQPQHF. Written as DNA, the CDR3 is TGTGCCAGCAGCTTAACCTTCAATCAGCCCCAGCATTTT.

This chain joins TRBV2 and TRBJ1-5; no firm D call. V was cut by 4 bases and J by 0 bases, with 7 bases left in between. This CDR3 has 14 residues. Germline V gene sequence: CDR1 SNHLY, CDR2 FYNNEI. The CDR3 nucleotides read TGTGCCAGCAGTGGGAGTTATAGCAATCAGCCCCAGCATTTT. It yields the protein CASSGSYSNQPQHF.